The rows below give T cell receptor beta chains drawn from one sample of a study of T-cell reconstitution after alpha-beta-depleted transplantation in children. MiXCR was run by TCRdb on the PCR reads, yielding one entry per CDR3 protein. The sample has just under 550,000 distinct CDR3 sequences, 15% to 20% seen once. Sequenced material: PBMCs from the stem cell graft donor, taken from the stem cell graft. Receptor source: a human donor who donated a stem cell graft to a child with acute lymphoblastic leukemia. The CDR3 runs from the conserved cysteine through the conserved F or W. The D gene is left open where the match is weak. Size is stated for part of the rows, as once, few or many counts, or as a class when the clone is expanded.

v_gene: TRBV14
j_gene: TRBJ2-1
abundance: many
d_gene: TRBD2
CDR3aa: CASSQDFGLAALFSHNEQFF
CDR3nt: TGTGCCAGCAGCCAAGATTTTGGACTAGCGGCCCTCTTCAGCCACAATGAGCAGTTCTTC

v_gene: TRBV7-9
j_gene: TRBJ2-7
abundance: few
d_gene: .
CDR3aa: CASSQSGTHFQYF
CDR3nt: TGTGCCAGCAGCCAGTCCGGGACACACTTTCAGTACTTC

v_gene: TRBV20-1
j_gene: TRBJ2-1
abundance: .
d_gene: TRBD2
CDR3aa: CSAHLAGGTIEQFF
CDR3nt: TGCAGTGCTCACCTAGCGGGGGGAACCATTGAGCAGTTCTTC

v_gene: TRBV3-1
j_gene: TRBJ2-3
abundance: .
d_gene: .
CDR3aa: CASSQPRTGAWDTQYF
CDR3nt: TGTGCCAGCAGCCAACCGCGGACGGGAGCTTGGGATACGCAGTATTTT

v_gene: TRBV6-5
j_gene: TRBJ2-7
abundance: few
d_gene: TRBD2
CDR3aa: CASSYSGLAGGTSYEQYF
CDR3nt: TGTGCCAGCAGTTACTCCGGACTAGCGGGAGGAACTTCCTACGAGCAGTACTTC

v_gene: TRBV25-1
j_gene: TRBJ2-1
abundance: many
d_gene: TRBD1
CDR3aa: CASKSGTGRFF
CDR3nt: TGTGCCAGCAAATCCGGGACAGGTAGATTCTTC

v_gene: TRBV21-1
j_gene: TRBJ2-3
abundance: few
d_gene: .
CDR3aa: CASSNQRKGDTDTQYF
CDR3nt: TGTGCCAGCAGCAATCAACGAAAGGGGGACACAGATACGCAGTATTTT

v_gene: TRBV14
j_gene: TRBJ2-1
abundance: .
d_gene: TRBD2
CDR3aa: CASSHDGLAGGNEQFF
CDR3nt: TGTGCCAGCAGCCACGACGGACTAGCGGGAGGCAATGAGCAGTTCTTC

v_gene: TRBV11-1
j_gene: TRBJ2-7
abundance: .
d_gene: TRBD1
CDR3aa: CASSLAPDRAVHEQYF
CDR3nt: TGTGCCAGCAGCTTAGCTCCGGACAGGGCTGTCCACGAGCAGTACTTC

v_gene: TRBV5-6
j_gene: TRBJ2-7
abundance: .
d_gene: .
CDR3aa: CASSGIGLTEQYF
CDR3nt: TGTGCCAGCAGCGGGATAGGTCTAACCGAGCAGTACTTC

v_gene: TRBV14
j_gene: TRBJ2-6
abundance: .
d_gene: .
CDR3aa: CASSQDQFSGANVLTF
CDR3nt: TGTGCCAGCAGCCAAGATCAGTTCTCTGGGGCCAACGTCCTGACTTTC

v_gene: TRBV7-9
j_gene: TRBJ1-5
abundance: few
d_gene: .
CDR3aa: CASSLGQGINQPQHF
CDR3nt: TGTGCCAGCAGCTTAGGCCAGGGTATCAATCAGCCCCAGCATTTT

v_gene: TRBV12-3/TRBV12-4
j_gene: TRBJ2-2
abundance: .
d_gene: .
CDR3aa: CASSLAGWSGELFF
CDR3nt: TGTGCCAGCAGTTTAGCAGGGTGGTCCGGGGAGCTGTTTTTT

v_gene: TRBV18
j_gene: TRBJ1-1
abundance: .
d_gene: .
CDR3aa: CASSPTGTDLGAEAFF
CDR3nt: TGTGCCAGCTCACCTACGGGGACCGACCTGGGGGCTGAAGCTTTCTTT

v_gene: TRBV6-1
j_gene: TRBJ1-2
abundance: .
d_gene: TRBD1
CDR3aa: CASKGTAFYGYTF
CDR3nt: TGTGCCAGCAAAGGGACAGCTTTCTATGGCTACACCTTC

v_gene: TRBV5-1
j_gene: TRBJ2-2
abundance: .
d_gene: TRBD2
CDR3aa: CASSFGLADRNTGELFF
CDR3nt: TGCGCCAGCAGCTTCGGACTAGCGGACAGAAACACCGGGGAGCTGTTTTTT

v_gene: TRBV5-1
j_gene: TRBJ1-5
abundance: few
d_gene: .
CDR3aa: CASSLVAGYSNQPQHF
CDR3nt: TGCGCCAGCAGCTTGGTGGCAGGGTATAGCAATCAGCCCCAGCATTTT

v_gene: TRBV7-6
j_gene: TRBJ2-7
abundance: .
d_gene: TRBD1
CDR3aa: CASSLALGTGGYEQYF
CDR3nt: TGTGCCAGCAGCTTAGCGTTAGGGACAGGGGGCTACGAGCAGTACTTC

v_gene: TRBV2
j_gene: TRBJ2-6
abundance: .
d_gene: .
CDR3aa: CASSEGVSGANVLTF
CDR3nt: TGTGCCAGCAGTGAGGGTGTCTCTGGGGCCAACGTCCTGACTTTC

v_gene: TRBV19
j_gene: TRBJ2-1
abundance: few
d_gene: .
CDR3aa: CASSIMDEQFF
CDR3nt: TGTGCCAGTAGTATTATGGATGAGCAGTTCTTC

v_gene: TRBV20-1
j_gene: TRBJ2-6
abundance: .
d_gene: .
CDR3aa: CSAPDGTEGANVLTF
CDR3nt: TGCAGTGCTCCGGACGGGACGGAAGGGGCCAACGTCCTGACTTTC

v_gene: TRBV19
j_gene: TRBJ1-1
abundance: .
d_gene: .
CDR3aa: CASRIEEGLNTEAFF
CDR3nt: TGTGCCAGCCGTATAGAGGAGGGGTTGAACACTGAAGCTTTCTTT

v_gene: TRBV5-1
j_gene: TRBJ2-5
abundance: few
d_gene: TRBD1
CDR3aa: CASSTGTGGKETQYF
CDR3nt: TGCGCCAGCAGCACCGGGACAGGGGGCAAAGAGACCCAGTACTTC

v_gene: TRBV30
j_gene: TRBJ1-1
abundance: .
d_gene: .
CDR3aa: CAWKQLQAGTEAFF
CDR3nt: TGTGCCTGGAAACAGCTCCAGGCGGGCACTGAAGCTTTCTTT

v_gene: TRBV25-1
j_gene: TRBJ2-7
abundance: .
d_gene: .
CDR3aa: CASSGDVYEQYF
CDR3nt: TGTGCCAGCAGTGGAGACGTATACGAGCAGTACTTC

v_gene: TRBV5-1
j_gene: TRBJ2-7
abundance: .
d_gene: .
CDR3aa: CASSWGAVAGPGYEQYF
CDR3nt: TGCGCCAGCAGCTGGGGGGCGGTAGCGGGTCCGGGCTACGAGCAGTACTTC

v_gene: TRBV5-1
j_gene: TRBJ2-7
abundance: many
d_gene: .
CDR3aa: CASSLVDRLNEQYF
CDR3nt: TGCGCCAGCAGCTTGGTGGACAGATTGAACGAGCAGTACTTC

v_gene: TRBV7-7
j_gene: TRBJ2-1
abundance: few
d_gene: .
CDR3aa: CASSSRSGEQFF
CDR3nt: TGTGCCAGCAGCTCCCGGAGTGGGGAGCAGTTCTTC

v_gene: TRBV3-1
j_gene: TRBJ2-2
abundance: many
d_gene: TRBD2
CDR3aa: CASSPGLAGTGELFF
CDR3nt: TGTGCCAGCAGCCCCGGACTAGCGGGAACCGGGGAGCTGTTTTTT

v_gene: TRBV20-1
j_gene: TRBJ2-1
abundance: .
d_gene: TRBD2
CDR3aa: CSASTPIRGRANEQFF
CDR3nt: TGCAGTGCTAGCACCCCAATTCGCGGGAGGGCGAATGAGCAGTTCTTC

v_gene: TRBV20-1
j_gene: TRBJ2-7
abundance: few
d_gene: .
CDR3aa: CSAGASGVTEQYF
CDR3nt: TGCAGTGCAGGGGCGAGCGGAGTTACCGAGCAGTACTTC

v_gene: TRBV7-2
j_gene: TRBJ2-7
abundance: few
d_gene: .
CDR3aa: CASSYRQSYEQYF
CDR3nt: TGTGCCAGCAGCTACCGACAGTCCTACGAGCAGTACTTC

v_gene: TRBV7-9
j_gene: TRBJ2-5
abundance: .
d_gene: .
CDR3aa: CASSLVTGAQETQYF
CDR3nt: TGTGCCAGCAGCTTAGTAACGGGGGCACAAGAGACCCAGTACTTC

v_gene: TRBV27
j_gene: TRBJ1-6
abundance: .
d_gene: TRBD1
CDR3aa: CASSFRTGVSYNSPLHF
CDR3nt: TGTGCCAGCAGTTTCCGGACAGGGGTATCCTATAATTCACCCCTCCACTTT

v_gene: TRBV12-3/TRBV12-4
j_gene: TRBJ1-3
abundance: few
d_gene: .
CDR3aa: CASRSFYSGNTIYF
CDR3nt: TGTGCCAGCAGGTCTTTTTACTCTGGAAACACCATATATTTT

v_gene: TRBV5-1
j_gene: TRBJ1-1
abundance: few
d_gene: .
CDR3aa: CASSGNRGSNTEAFF
CDR3nt: TGCGCCAGCAGCGGAAACCGGGGGTCGAACACTGAAGCTTTCTTT

v_gene: TRBV7-2
j_gene: TRBJ2-1
abundance: few
d_gene: .
CDR3aa: CASSWGPYLSSYNEQFF
CDR3nt: TGTGCCAGCAGCTGGGGACCCTATTTGAGCTCCTACAATGAGCAGTTCTTC

v_gene: TRBV12-3/TRBV12-4
j_gene: TRBJ1-3
abundance: many
d_gene: .
CDR3aa: CASSLRGGSGNTIYF
CDR3nt: TGTGCCAGCAGTTTACGGGGGGGTTCTGGAAACACCATATATTTT

v_gene: TRBV5-1
j_gene: TRBJ2-7
abundance: .
d_gene: .
CDR3aa: CASSLYAGLGVRDHEQYF
CDR3nt: TGCGCCAGCAGCTTGTACGCGGGTTTGGGGGTGCGGGACCACGAGCAGTACTTC

v_gene: TRBV20-1
j_gene: TRBJ1-1
abundance: .
d_gene: .
CDR3aa: CSARLTGYYTEAFF
CDR3nt: TGCAGTGCTAGGTTAACAGGGTACTACACTGAAGCTTTCTTT

v_gene: TRBV20-1
j_gene: TRBJ2-7
abundance: few
d_gene: TRBD2
CDR3aa: CSAMGGEQYF
CDR3nt: TGCAGTGCTATGGGAGGGGAGCAGTACTTC

v_gene: TRBV7-9
j_gene: TRBJ1-1
abundance: .
d_gene: .
CDR3aa: CASSLEDRSNTEAFF
CDR3nt: TGTGCCAGCAGCTTAGAGGACAGATCGAACACTGAAGCTTTCTTT

v_gene: TRBV6-5
j_gene: TRBJ2-1
abundance: .
d_gene: .
CDR3aa: CASSDGPFEQFF
CDR3nt: TGTGCCAGCAGCGACGGGCCTTTTGAGCAGTTCTTC

v_gene: TRBV7-2
j_gene: TRBJ1-2
abundance: .
d_gene: .
CDR3aa: CASSLQGLDYGYTF
CDR3nt: TGTGCCAGCAGCTTACAGGGGTTGGATTATGGCTACACCTTC

v_gene: TRBV5-1
j_gene: TRBJ2-2
abundance: .
d_gene: .
CDR3aa: CASSFDSHTGELFF
CDR3nt: TGCGCCAGCAGCTTTGACAGCCACACCGGGGAGCTGTTTTTT

v_gene: TRBV5-6
j_gene: TRBJ2-5
abundance: .
d_gene: .
CDR3aa: CASSLATRGETQYF
CDR3nt: TGTGCCAGCAGCTTGGCCACTAGAGGAGAGACCCAGTACTTC

v_gene: TRBV6-6
j_gene: TRBJ1-1
abundance: .
d_gene: .
CDR3aa: CASSSTLHTEAFF
CDR3nt: TGTGCCAGCAGTTCCACGTTACACACTGAAGCTTTCTTT

v_gene: TRBV7-3
j_gene: TRBJ2-6
abundance: few
d_gene: .
CDR3aa: CASSFTRSGANVLTF
CDR3nt: TGTGCCAGCAGCTTCACACGGTCTGGGGCCAACGTCCTGACTTTC

v_gene: TRBV24-1
j_gene: TRBJ2-3
abundance: .
d_gene: .
CDR3aa: CATSEGAYHGTDTQYF
CDR3nt: TGTGCCACCAGTGAGGGGGCATACCACGGCACAGATACGCAGTATTTT

v_gene: TRBV3-1
j_gene: TRBJ2-1
abundance: .
d_gene: .
CDR3aa: CASSQDRGSYNEQFF
CDR3nt: TGTGCCAGCAGCCAAGATAGGGGCTCCTACAATGAGCAGTTCTTC

v_gene: TRBV6-5
j_gene: TRBJ1-1
abundance: .
d_gene: TRBD1
CDR3aa: CASSSDRGLSEAFF
CDR3nt: TGTGCCAGCAGTTCGGACAGGGGTTTGAGTGAAGCTTTCTTT

v_gene: TRBV20-1
j_gene: TRBJ2-1
abundance: .
d_gene: .
CDR3aa: CSAYHLDHHGYNEQFF
CDR3nt: TGCAGTGCATACCACCTGGACCACCATGGGTACAATGAGCAGTTCTTC

v_gene: TRBV5-1
j_gene: TRBJ2-7
abundance: .
d_gene: .
CDR3aa: CASSLGPVGYEQYF
CDR3nt: TGCGCCAGCAGCTTGGGGCCAGTAGGCTACGAGCAGTACTTC

v_gene: TRBV10-2
j_gene: TRBJ2-1
abundance: many
d_gene: .
CDR3aa: CASSESGGYNEQFF
CDR3nt: TGCGCCAGCAGTGAGTCCGGGGGCTACAATGAGCAGTTCTTC

v_gene: TRBV29-1
j_gene: TRBJ2-1
abundance: few
d_gene: .
CDR3aa: CSAEAYNEQFF
CDR3nt: TGCAGCGCTGAAGCCTACAATGAGCAGTTCTTC

v_gene: TRBV29-1
j_gene: TRBJ2-5
abundance: few
d_gene: .
CDR3aa: CSVFPGNQETQYF
CDR3nt: TGCAGCGTTTTCCCCGGGAACCAAGAGACCCAGTACTTC